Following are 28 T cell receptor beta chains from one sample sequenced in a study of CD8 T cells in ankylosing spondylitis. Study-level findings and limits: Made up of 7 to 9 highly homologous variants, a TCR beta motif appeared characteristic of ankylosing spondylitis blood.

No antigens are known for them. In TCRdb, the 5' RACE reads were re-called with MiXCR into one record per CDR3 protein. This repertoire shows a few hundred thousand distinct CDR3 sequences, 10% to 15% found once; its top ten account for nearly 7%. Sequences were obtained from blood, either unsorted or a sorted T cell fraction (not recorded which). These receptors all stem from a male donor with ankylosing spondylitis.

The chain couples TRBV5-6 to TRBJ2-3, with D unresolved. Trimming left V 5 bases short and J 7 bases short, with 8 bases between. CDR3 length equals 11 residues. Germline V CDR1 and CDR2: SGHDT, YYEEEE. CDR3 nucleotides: TGTGCCAGCAGTTGGCGAAATACGCAGTATTTT. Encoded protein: CASSWRNTQYF.

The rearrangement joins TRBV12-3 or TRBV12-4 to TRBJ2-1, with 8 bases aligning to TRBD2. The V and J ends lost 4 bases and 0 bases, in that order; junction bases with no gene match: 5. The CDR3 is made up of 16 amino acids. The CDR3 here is CASSYPGGSSYNEQFF. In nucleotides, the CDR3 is TGTGCCAGCAGTTACCCGGGGGGGAGCTCCTACAATGAGCAGTTCTTC.

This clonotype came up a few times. The CDR3 bases are TGTGCCAGCAGCTTAGCGTTGAGTTCTGGGGCCAACGTCCTGACTTTC. It yields the protein CASSLALSSGANVLTF. The chain is built from TRBV7-2 and TRBJ2-6; no clear D. The germline CDR1 and CDR2 sequences are SGHTA and FQGNSA. The CDR3 totals 16 residues. V was cut by 0 bases and J by 1 base, with 7 bases left in between.

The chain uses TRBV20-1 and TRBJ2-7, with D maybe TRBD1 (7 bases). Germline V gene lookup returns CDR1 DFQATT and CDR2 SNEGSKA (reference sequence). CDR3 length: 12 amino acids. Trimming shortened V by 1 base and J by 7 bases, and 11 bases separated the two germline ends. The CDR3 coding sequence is TGCAGTGCTAGAGGACAGGGAGGAGAGCAGTACTTC. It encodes CSARGQGGEQYF.

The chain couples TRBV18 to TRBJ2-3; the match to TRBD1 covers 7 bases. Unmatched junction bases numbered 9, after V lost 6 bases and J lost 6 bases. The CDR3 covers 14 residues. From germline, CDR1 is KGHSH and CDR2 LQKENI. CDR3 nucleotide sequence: TGTGCCAGCTCCCTGGCAGGGGGTGATGATACGCAGTATTTT. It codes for CASSLAGGDDTQYF.

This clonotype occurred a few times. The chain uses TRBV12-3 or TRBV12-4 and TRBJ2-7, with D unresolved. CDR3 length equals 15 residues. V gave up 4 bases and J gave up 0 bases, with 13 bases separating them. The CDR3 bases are TGTGCCAGCAGTTCCGTGGGTCTAAGCTCCTACGAGCAGTACTTC. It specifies CASSSVGLSSYEQYF.

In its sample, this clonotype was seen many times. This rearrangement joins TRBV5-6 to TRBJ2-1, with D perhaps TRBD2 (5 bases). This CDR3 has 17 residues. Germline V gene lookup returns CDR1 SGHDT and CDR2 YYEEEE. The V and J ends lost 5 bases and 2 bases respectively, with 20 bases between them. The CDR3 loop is CASRPTTKRGTYNEQFF. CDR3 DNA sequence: TGTGCCAGCAGACCTACGACTAAGCGAGGGACCTACAATGAGCAGTTCTTC.

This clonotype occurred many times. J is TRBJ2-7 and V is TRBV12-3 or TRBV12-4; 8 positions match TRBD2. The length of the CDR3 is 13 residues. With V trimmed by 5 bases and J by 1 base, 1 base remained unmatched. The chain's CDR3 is CASSPGGSYEQYV. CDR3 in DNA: TGTGCCAGCAGTCCGGGGGGGTCCTACGAGCAGTACGTC.

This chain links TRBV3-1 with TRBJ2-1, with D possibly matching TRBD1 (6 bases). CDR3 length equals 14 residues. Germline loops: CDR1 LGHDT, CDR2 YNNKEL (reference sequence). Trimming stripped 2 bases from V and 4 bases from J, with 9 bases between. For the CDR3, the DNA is TGTGCCAGCAGCCAAACTAGGGGGTACAATGAGCAGTTCTTC. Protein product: CASSQTRGYNEQFF.

CDR3 coding DNA: TGTGCCACCAGCACCGGGACCCGGAATGAGCAGTTCTTC. The encoded protein is CATSTGTRNEQFF. The chain joins TRBV15 to TRBJ2-1; either TRBD1 or TRBD2 may fit D (5 bases each). The CDR3 length is 13 residues. V was clipped by 4 bases and J by 7 bases, with 11 bases between them. CDR1 and CDR2 from the germline V gene are LNHNV and YYDKDF (reference sequence).

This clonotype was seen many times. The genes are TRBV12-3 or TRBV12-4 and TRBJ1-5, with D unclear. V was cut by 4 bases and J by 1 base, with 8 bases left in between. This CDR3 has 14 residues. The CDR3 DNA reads TGTGCCAGCAGTTCCCTCAGGAGCAATCAGCCCCAGCATTTT. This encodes CASSSLRSNQPQHF.

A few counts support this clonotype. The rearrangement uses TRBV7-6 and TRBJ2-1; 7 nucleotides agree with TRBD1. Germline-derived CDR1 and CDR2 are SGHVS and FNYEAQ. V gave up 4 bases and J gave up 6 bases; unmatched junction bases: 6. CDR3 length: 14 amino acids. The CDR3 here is CASSSAYRGNEQFF. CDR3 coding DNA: TGTGCCAGCAGCTCTGCCTACAGGGGCAATGAGCAGTTCTTC.

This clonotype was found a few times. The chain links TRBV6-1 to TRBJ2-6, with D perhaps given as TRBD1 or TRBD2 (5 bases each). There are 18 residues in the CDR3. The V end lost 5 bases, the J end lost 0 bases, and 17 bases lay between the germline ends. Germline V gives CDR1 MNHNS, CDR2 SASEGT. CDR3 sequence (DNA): TGTGCCAGCAGTCGCGAGGGCAGGGCCTACTCTGGGGCCAACGTCCTGACTTTC. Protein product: CASSREGRAYSGANVLTF.

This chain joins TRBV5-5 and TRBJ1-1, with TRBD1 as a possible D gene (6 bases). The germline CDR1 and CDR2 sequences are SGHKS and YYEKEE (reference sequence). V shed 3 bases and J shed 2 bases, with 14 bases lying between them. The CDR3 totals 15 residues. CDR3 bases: TGTGCCAGCAGCTGGGGGGGGGGCAGCAACACTGAAGCTTTCTTT. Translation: CASSWGGGSNTEAFF. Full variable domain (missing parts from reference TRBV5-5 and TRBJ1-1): DAGVTQSPTHLIKTRGQQVTLRCSPISGHKSVSWYQQVLGQGPQFIFQYYEKEERGRGNFPDRFSARQFPNYSSELNVNALLLGDSALYLCASSWGGGSNTEAFFGQGTRLTVV.

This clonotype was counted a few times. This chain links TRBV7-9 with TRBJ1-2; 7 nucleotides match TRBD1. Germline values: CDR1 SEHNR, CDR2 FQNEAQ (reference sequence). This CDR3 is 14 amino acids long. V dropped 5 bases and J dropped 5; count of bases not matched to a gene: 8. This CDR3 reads CASSVGEGAYGYTF. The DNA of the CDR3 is TGTGCCAGCAGCGTGGGGGAGGGGGCTTATGGCTACACCTTC.

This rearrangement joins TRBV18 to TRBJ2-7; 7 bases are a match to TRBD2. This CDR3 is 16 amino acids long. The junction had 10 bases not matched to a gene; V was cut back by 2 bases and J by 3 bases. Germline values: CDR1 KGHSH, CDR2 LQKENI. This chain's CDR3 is CASSPTAGTNFYEQYF. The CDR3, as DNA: TGTGCCAGCTCACCAACCGCCGGGACTAACTTCTACGAGCAGTACTTC. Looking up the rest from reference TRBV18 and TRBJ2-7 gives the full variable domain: NAGVMQNPRHLVRRRGQEARLRCSPMKGHSHVYWYRQLPEEGLKFMVYLQKENIIDESGMPKERFSAEFPKEGPSILRIQQVVRGDSAAYFCASSPTAGTNFYEQYFGPGTRLTVT.

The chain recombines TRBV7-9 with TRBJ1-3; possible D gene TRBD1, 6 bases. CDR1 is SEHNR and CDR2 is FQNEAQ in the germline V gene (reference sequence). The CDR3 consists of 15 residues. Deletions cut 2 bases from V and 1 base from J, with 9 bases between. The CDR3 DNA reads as TGTGCCAGCAGCTTACAACAGGGATCTGGAAACACCATATATTTT. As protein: CASSLQQGSGNTIYF.

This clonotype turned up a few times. The CDR3 nucleotides are TGTGCCAGCAGCTCCCGACAGGGGGGAAACTATGGCTACACCTTC. This codes for CASSSRQGGNYGYTF. The V gene is TRBV11-2, the J gene TRBJ1-2, with TRBD1 matching 9 bases. The length of the CDR3 is 15 residues. The J segment lost 2 bases and the V segment lost 4 bases, leaving 5 bases of the junction unmatched. Germline CDR1 and CDR2: SGHAT and FQNNGV.

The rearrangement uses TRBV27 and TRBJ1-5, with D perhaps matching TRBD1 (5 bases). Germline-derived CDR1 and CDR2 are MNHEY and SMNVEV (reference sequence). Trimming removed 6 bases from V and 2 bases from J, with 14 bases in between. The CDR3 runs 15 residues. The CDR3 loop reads CASRGGVGGNQPQHF. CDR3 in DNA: TGTGCCAGCAGGGGGGGAGTCGGGGGCAATCAGCCCCAGCATTTT.

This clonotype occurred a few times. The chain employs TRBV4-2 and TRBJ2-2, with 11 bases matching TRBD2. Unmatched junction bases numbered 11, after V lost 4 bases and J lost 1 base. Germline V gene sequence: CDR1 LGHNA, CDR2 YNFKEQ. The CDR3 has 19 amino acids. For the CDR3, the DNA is TGTGCCAGCAGCCGCGATCCCTTGGGGACTAGCGGGAACACCGGGGAGCTGTTTTTT. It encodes CASSRDPLGTSGNTGELFF.

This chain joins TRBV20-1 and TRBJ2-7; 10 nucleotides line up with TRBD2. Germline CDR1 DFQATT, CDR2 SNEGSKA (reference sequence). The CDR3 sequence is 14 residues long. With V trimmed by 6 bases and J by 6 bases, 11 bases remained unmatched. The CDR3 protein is CSAPRRTSGCEQYV. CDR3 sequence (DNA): TGCAGTGCCCCCCGCCGGACTAGCGGTTGCGAGCAGTACGTC.

This CDR3 is CATSAAWGEGDRDNQPQHF. The CDR3 DNA is TGTGCCACCAGTGCCGCCTGGGGGGAGGGGGATCGTGACAATCAGCCCCAGCATTTT. This chain uses TRBV24-1 with TRBJ1-5, with D possibly being TRBD1 (6 bases). Germline-derived CDR1 and CDR2 are KGHDR and SFDVKD. V was clipped by 5 bases and J by 3 bases, with 25 bases between them. The CDR3 contains 19 residues.

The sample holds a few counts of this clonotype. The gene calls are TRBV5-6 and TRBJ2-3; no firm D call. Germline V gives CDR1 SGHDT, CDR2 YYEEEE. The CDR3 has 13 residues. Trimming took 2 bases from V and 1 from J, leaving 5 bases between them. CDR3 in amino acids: CASSFSRTDTQYF. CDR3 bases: TGTGCCAGCAGCTTCAGTCGCACAGATACGCAGTATTTT.

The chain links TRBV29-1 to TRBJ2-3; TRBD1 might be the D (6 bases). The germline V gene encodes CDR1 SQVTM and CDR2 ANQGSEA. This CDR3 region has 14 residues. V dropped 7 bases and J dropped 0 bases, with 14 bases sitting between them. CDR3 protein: CSARQVVSTDTQYF. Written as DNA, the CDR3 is TGCAGCGCTAGACAGGTGGTGAGCACAGATACGCAGTATTTT.

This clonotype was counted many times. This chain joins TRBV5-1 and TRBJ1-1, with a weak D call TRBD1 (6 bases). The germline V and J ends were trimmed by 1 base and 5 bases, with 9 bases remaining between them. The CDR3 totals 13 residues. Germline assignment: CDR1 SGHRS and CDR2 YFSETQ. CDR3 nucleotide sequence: TGCGCCAGCAGCTTGACAGGGATGACTGAAGCTTTCTTT. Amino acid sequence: CASSLTGMTEAFF.

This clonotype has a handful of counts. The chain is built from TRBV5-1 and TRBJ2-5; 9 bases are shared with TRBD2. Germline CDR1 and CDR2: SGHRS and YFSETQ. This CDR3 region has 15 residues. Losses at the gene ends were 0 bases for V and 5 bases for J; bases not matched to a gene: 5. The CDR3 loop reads CASSLVSGSGETQYF. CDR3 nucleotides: TGCGCCAGCAGCTTGGTTAGCGGGAGCGGGGAGACCCAGTACTTC.

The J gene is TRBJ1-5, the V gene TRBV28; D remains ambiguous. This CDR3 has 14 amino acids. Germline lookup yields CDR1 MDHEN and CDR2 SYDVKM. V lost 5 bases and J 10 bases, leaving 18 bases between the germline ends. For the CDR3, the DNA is TGTGCCAGCAGTCTTCCGACCGGATCGCGCCCCCAGCATTTT. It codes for CASSLPTGSRPQHF. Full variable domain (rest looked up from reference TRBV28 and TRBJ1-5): DVKVTQSSRYLVKRTGEKVFLECVQDMDHENMFWYRQDPGLGLRLIYFSYDVKMKEKGDIPEGYSVSREKKERFSLILESASTNQTSMYLCASSLPTGSRPQHFGDGTRLSIL.

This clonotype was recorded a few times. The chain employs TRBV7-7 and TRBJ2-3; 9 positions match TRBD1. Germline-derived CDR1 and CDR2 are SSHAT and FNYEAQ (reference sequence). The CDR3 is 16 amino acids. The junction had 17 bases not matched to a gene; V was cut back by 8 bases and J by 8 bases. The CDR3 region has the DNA TGTGCCAGCGGACCACAGGGGGCGTCGACTCTTCGTACGCAGTATTTT. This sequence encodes CASGPQGASTLRTQYF.